The 21 T cell receptor beta chains below all came from one sample that was sequenced in a study of blood T cell repertoires in COVID-19. TCRdb keeps only in-frame clones here, not all; method: immunoSEQ multiplex PCR. The data hold 110,000 to 150,000 clones, with approximately 87% observed a single time. The sample taken for sequencing was peripheral blood. Every receptor here comes from a human donor in a cohort sampled during active COVID-19.

This chain links TRBV2 with TRBJ2-1, with 7 bases that match TRBD2. CDR1 and CDR2 from the germline V gene are SNHLY and FYNNEI. The junction had 12 bases not matched to a gene; V was cut back by 6 bases and J by 1 base. The CDR3 extends over 17 amino acids. CDR3 sequence reads: CASRDRLKRGSYNEQFF. The CDR3 DNA sequence: TGTGCCAGCAGGGACCGACTAAAGCGGGGATCCTACAATGAGCAGTTCTTC.

This clone was observed once. The chain uses TRBV27 and TRBJ2-7, with D possibly matching TRBD2 (5 bases). Per germline, CDR1 MNHEY and CDR2 SMNVEV (reference sequence). V shed 6 bases and J shed 7 bases, with 22 bases lying between them. This CDR3 is 15 amino acids long. The CDR3 DNA is TGTGCCAGCAGCCTCTTACACGCGGGTCTCCGGGAGCAGTACTTC. The encoded protein is CASSLLHAGLREQYF.

This CDR3 is CASSYRWDRGPNQPQHF. CDR3 in DNA: TGTGCCAGCAGCTACCGGTGGGACAGGGGGCCGAATCAGCCCCAGCATTTT. The J gene is TRBJ1-5, the V gene TRBV5-6; 12 bases fit TRBD1. Germline V gives CDR1 SGHDT, CDR2 YYEEEE. Unmatched junction bases numbered 8, after V lost 3 bases and J lost 4 bases. CDR3 length equals 17 residues.

This clone was recorded once. V usage is TRBV6-6 and J usage is TRBJ1-4; TRBD1 aligns across 8 bases. Germline V lookup: CDR1 MNHNY, CDR2 SVGAGI (reference sequence). V dropped 6 bases and J dropped 7; count of bases not matched to a gene: 10. CDR3 length: 15 amino acids. The CDR3 coding sequence is TGTGCCAGCAGGGGACGACAGGGGTGGGGTGAAAAACTGTTTTTT. Amino acid sequence: CASRGRQGWGEKLFF.

This clone showed up just once. The rearrangement joins TRBV3-1 (or the pseudogene TRBV3-2) to TRBJ2-7; perhaps TRBD1 as D (5 bases). Germline V gives CDR1 LGHDT, CDR2 YNNKEL (reference sequence). The CDR3 spans 14 residues. V gave up 4 bases and J gave up 3 bases, with 13 bases separating them. CDR3: CASSLWTSHYEQYF. The CDR3, as DNA: TGTGCCAGCAGCCTCTGGACAAGCCACTACGAGCAGTACTTC.

This clone appeared once. CDR3 residues: CASSDYGAGKNIQYF. CDR3 coding DNA: TGTGCCAGCAGTGATTATGGGGCTGGGAAAAACATTCAGTACTTC. V usage is TRBV25-1 and J usage is TRBJ2-4; possible D gene TRBD1, 5 bases. CDR1 is MGHDK, CDR2 SYGVNS, per germline. This CDR3 spans 15 amino acids. V lost 3 bases and J 4 bases, leaving 13 bases between the germline ends.

This clone was counted only a few times. V gene TRBV6-5 combines with J gene TRBJ2-2; TRBD2 matches 14 bases. The CDR3 spans 15 residues. V was clipped by 6 bases and J by 7 bases; unmatched bases: 4. In germline, CDR1 is MNHEY, CDR2 SVGAGI. Here the CDR3 DNA reads TGTGCCAGCAGCGGGACTAGCGGGAGCGGCGGGGAGCTGTTTTTT. It yields the protein CASSGTSGSGGELFF.

The V gene is TRBV30, the J gene TRBJ2-7; the D gene is possibly TRBD1 (5 bases). Germline V gene lookup returns CDR1 GTSNPN and CDR2 SVGIG (reference sequence). The V end was cut by 1 base, the J end by 7 bases, with 11 bases between. The CDR3 length is 12 residues. The CDR3 region is CAWSARASEQYV. The CDR3 region has the DNA TGTGCCTGGAGTGCCAGGGCTAGTGAGCAGTACGTC.

J is TRBJ2-6 and V is TRBV5-8, with D maybe TRBD2 (5 bases). The CDR3 runs to 18 residues. Germline CDR1 and CDR2: SGHTS and YDEGEE. The germline V and J ends were trimmed by 0 bases and 4 bases, with 17 bases remaining between them. DNA for the CDR3: TGTGCCAGCAGCTTGGTTAGGACTCAACGGCTGGGGGCCAACGTCCTGACTTTC. Amino acid sequence: CASSLVRTQRLGANVLTF.

V gene TRBV19 combines with J gene TRBJ1-1, with D unclear. Germline-derived CDR1 and CDR2 are LNHDA and SQIVND (reference sequence). V lost 4 bases to trimming and J lost 4 bases, with 16 bases between them. This CDR3 region has 15 residues. CDR3 in amino acids: CASSNGERLGTEAFF. CDR3 nucleotides: TGTGCCAGTAGTAATGGGGAGAGGTTAGGCACTGAAGCTTTCTTT.

This rearrangement joins TRBV4-1 to TRBJ1-4, with 10 bases matching TRBD1. Trimming removed 5 bases from V and 7 bases from J; junction bases left unmatched: 7. Per germline, CDR1 MGHRA and CDR2 YSYEKL. CDR3 length: 15 residues. CDR3 sequence reads: CASSSGQGVGEKLFF. The CDR3 nucleotides read TGCGCCAGCAGCTCTGGACAGGGGGTGGGTGAAAAACTGTTTTTT.

This chain uses TRBV6-5 with TRBJ1-6; no reliable D call. The CDR3 covers 13 residues. Germline V lookup: CDR1 MNHEY, CDR2 SVGAGI. Trimming shortened V by 5 bases and J by 8 bases, and 10 bases separated the two germline ends. In nucleotides, the CDR3 is TGTGCCAGCAGTCCGACTTTTTATTCACCCCTCCACTTT. This gives the protein CASSPTFYSPLHF.

This clone was found once. The rearrangement joins TRBV7-9 to TRBJ2-3; the D is unclear. This CDR3 has 15 amino acids. Per the germline V gene, CDR1 is SEHNR and CDR2 is FQNEAQ (reference sequence). The ends were cut back, 3 bases at V and 1 base at J, with 11 bases in the middle. CDR3 nucleotide sequence: TGTGCCAGCAGCTTCGAAGACATTCGCACAGATACGCAGTATTTT. This encodes CASSFEDIRTDTQYF.

This sequence joins TRBV5-1 and TRBJ1-4, with D possibly TRBD1 on 5 matching bases. Between the trimmed V and J ends, which lost 3 bases and 5 bases, there was a span of 11 bases. Germline V CDR1 and CDR2: SGHRS, YFSETQ. The CDR3 is 14 amino acids. In DNA form, the CDR3 reads TGCGCCAGCAGCTCCGGCAGGGCCAATGAAAAACTGTTTTTT. It is translated as CASSSGRANEKLFF.

V gene TRBV27 combines with J gene TRBJ2-2; 7 positions match TRBD1. Germline-derived CDR1 and CDR2 are MNHEY and SMNVEV (reference sequence). The CDR3 runs to 14 residues. Losses at the gene ends were 6 bases for V and 7 bases for J; bases not matched to a gene: 8. CDR3 region: CASRSGTVLGELFF. Written as DNA, the CDR3 is TGTGCCAGCAGATCCGGGACAGTACTCGGGGAGCTGTTTTTT.

There are a few counts of this clone. This sequence joins TRBV7-9 and TRBJ2-1; D uncertain. The CDR3 sequence is 14 residues long. Germline V gene data show CDR1 as SEHNR and CDR2 as FQNEAQ (reference sequence). The V gene lost 0 bases and the J gene lost 0 bases, with 3 bases spanning the gap. CDR3 sequence reads: CASSLASSYNEQFF. The CDR3 bases are TGTGCCAGCAGCTTAGCGAGCTCCTACAATGAGCAGTTCTTC.

There are a few counts of this clone. The rearrangement uses TRBV7-9 and TRBJ2-3; 7 bases fit TRBD1. Germline values: CDR1 SEHNR, CDR2 FQNEAQ (reference sequence). The CDR3 is 17 amino acids. V trimming: 4 bases; J trimming: 0 bases; junction bases outside the gene matches: 10. The CDR3 region is CASSWKTGSTSTDTQYF. In DNA, the CDR3 is TGTGCCAGCAGCTGGAAGACAGGGTCCACTAGCACAGATACGCAGTATTTT.

Only one count was recorded for this clone. The chain couples TRBV15 to TRBJ1-5, with D tentatively TRBD1 (5 bases). Germline lookup yields CDR1 LNHNV and CDR2 YYDKDF (reference sequence). This CDR3 is 15 amino acids long. Trimming pared 5 bases from V and 11 bases from J, leaving 22 bases between. The CDR3 loop is CATSVRGGTALAQHF. Here the CDR3 DNA reads TGTGCCACCAGCGTTAGGGGAGGGACTGCTTTGGCCCAGCATTTT.

This clone appeared once. The chain links TRBV7-8 to TRBJ1-3; a possible D gene is TRBD1 (6 bases). The CDR3 is made up of 14 amino acids. V dropped 5 bases and J dropped 3 bases, with 11 bases sitting between them. Germline V CDR1 and CDR2: SGHVS, FQNEAQ. DNA for the CDR3: TGTGCCAGCAGCCTGGGGGGGCTTGGAAACACCATATATTTT. Its protein is CASSLGGLGNTIYF.

This clone has a handful of counts. CDR3 loop: CASSPVRQSNQPQHF. The CDR3 DNA sequence: TGTGCCAGCTCACCAGTTCGCCAGTCTAATCAGCCCCAGCATTTT. The chain recombines TRBV18 with TRBJ1-5; no reliable D call. The V end lost 2 bases, the J end lost 4 bases, and 12 bases lay between the germline ends. Germline CDR1 KGHSH, CDR2 LQKENI. The CDR3 extends over 15 amino acids.

This clone was counted only a few times. The rearrangement uses TRBV2 and TRBJ2-1; TRBD1 matches at 9 bases. Germline CDR1 reads SNHLY; CDR2 reads FYNNEI. The CDR3 is 18 amino acids. Trimming removed 6 bases from V and 6 bases from J; junction bases left unmatched: 18. CDR3 sequence reads: CASSYRDRVNRSPNEQFF. CDR3 sequence (DNA): TGTGCCAGCAGCTACCGGGACAGGGTGAATCGGTCGCCCAATGAGCAGTTCTTC.